This T cell receptor beta chain was sequenced in a study of chemoradiotherapy in HPV16-positive cancers. Overall study context: Functional T-cell assays on a couple of HPV16-positive patients' cells defined candidate HPV-specific clones and common TCR motifs.

Over chemoradiotherapy, repertoires were sampled more than once. Study results and limitations: Candidate HPV-specific clones and E7-related TCR motifs grew in tumor during treatment. Functional assays defining HPV-specific T cells used only a couple of HPV16-positive patients.

A remark on this clone: The antigen is undetermined.

Germline assignment: CDR1 SEHNR and CDR2 FQNEAQ (reference sequence). With V trimmed by 1 base and J by 5 bases, 10 bases remained unmatched. The CDR3 is made up of 16 amino acids. Sequenced by immunoSEQ multiplex PCR; TCRdb stores in-frame clones only, minus some. The sample has 4,000 or so clones, almost 80% seen once. The chain carries TRBV7-9 and TRBJ2-5; 7 nucleotides agree with TRBD1. Sequencing used tumor tissue, obtained from a patient who underwent chemoradiotherapy. This clonotype was obtained from a human donor with HPV-associated anogenital cancer. CDR3 residues: CASSLGVLDRAETQYF. The CDR3, as DNA: TGTGCCAGCAGCTTAGGGGTTCTCGACAGGGCGGAGACCCAGTACTTC.